The present T cell receptor beta chain was sequenced within a study of CD8 T cells in ankylosing spondylitis. TCRdb fed the 5' RACE reads into MiXCR, producing one record per CDR3 protein. Among roughly 90,000 distinct CDR3 sequences listed, about 8.3% were seen once. This clonotype occurred a few times. The sample taken for sequencing was blood, either unsorted or a sorted T cell fraction (not recorded which). This TCR was sampled from a male donor with ankylosing spondylitis or in good health (not recorded which).

CDR3: CASSLGRGYYGYTF. DNA for the CDR3: TGTGCCAGCAGTTTAGGCAGGGGATACTATGGCTACACCTTC. The rearrangement joins TRBV12-3 or TRBV12-4 to TRBJ1-2; D may be TRBD1 (6 bases). This CDR3 region has 14 residues. The V gene lost 1 base and the J gene lost 3 bases, with 9 bases spanning the gap.